Following are 12 T cell receptor beta chains from one sample sequenced in a study of CD4 and CD8 cells across lung adenocarcinoma regions. TCRdb called the PCR reads again in MiXCR, with one record for every CDR3 protein. The data contain approximately 9,100 distinct CDR3 sequences, 45% to 60% of them singletons. Sequencing was carried out using CD4+ T cells from the margin of a lung tumor. These receptors were taken from a male donor with lung adenocarcinoma. The CD4 and CD8 labels of this study may be unreliable.

This clonotype was counted only a few times. The rearrangement uses TRBV4-1 and TRBJ2-1, with D uncertain. Trimming removed 0 bases at V and 6 bases at J, with 18 bases between. Germline V gene data show CDR1 as MGHRA and CDR2 as YSYEKL. CDR3 size: 17 residues. CDR3 loop: CASSQEGSVMVLNEQFF. The CDR3 region has the DNA TGCGCCAGCAGCCAAGAAGGGTCGGTCATGGTCCTCAATGAGCAGTTCTTC.

With respect to this clonotype: The conserved final phenylalanine or tryptophan is absent from the CDR3, which likely points to a read error. The limits of the CDR3 on the DNA are not certain, so only TCRdb's listed CDR3 is given. J is TRBJ2-5 and V is TRBV30; TRBD2, the table's D call, was not compared with the DNA. The CDR3 totals 15 residues, both ends included. CDR1 is GTSNPN and CDR2 is SVGIG in the germline V gene (reference sequence). The CDR3 protein is CAWSVGSGSFNERQV.

The chain combines TRBV27 with TRBJ2-1; 9 bases match TRBD1. The CDR3 extends over 13 amino acids. The trim removed 5 bases at V and 4 bases at J, leaving 0 bases unmatched. Germline assignment: CDR1 MNHEY and CDR2 SMNVEV (reference sequence). The CDR3 loop is CASSDRGYNEQFF. CDR3 DNA sequence: TGTGCCAGCAGTGACAGGGGGTACAATGAGCAGTTCTTC.

The chain links TRBV10-3 to TRBJ2-1; 11 positions agree with TRBD2. The junction had 2 bases not matched to a gene; V was cut back by 3 bases and J by 7 bases. The CDR3 covers 14 residues. CDR1 ENHRY and CDR2 SYGVKD come from the germline V gene. This chain's CDR3 is CAISELAGVNEQFF. CDR3 nucleotides: TGTGCCATCAGTGAACTAGCGGGAGTTAATGAGCAGTTCTTC.

This clonotype appeared many times. The chain is built from TRBV7-2 and TRBJ2-7, with 9 positions matching TRBD2. The CDR3 is 19 residues long. Germline CDR1 and CDR2: SGHTA and FQGNSA. With 5 bases clipped from V and 7 bases from J, the junction kept 24 bases outside the gene matches. This chain's CDR3 is CASSPARVASGAQGWEQYF. The CDR3 DNA reads TGTGCCAGCAGCCCAGCACGGGTGGCTAGCGGGGCACAGGGGTGGGAGCAGTACTTC. The full variable domain, with the rest looked up from reference TRBV7-2 and TRBJ2-7, is GAGVSQSPSNKVTEKGKDVELRCDPISGHTALYWYRQSLGQGLEFLIYFQGNSAPDKSGLPSDRFSAERTGGSVSTLTIQRTQQEDSAVYLCASSPARVASGAQGWEQYFGPGTRLTVT.

The chain couples TRBV27 to TRBJ2-5, with 11 bases matching TRBD2. The germline CDR1 and CDR2 sequences are MNHEY and SMNVEV (reference sequence). The trim removed 3 bases at V and 0 bases at J, leaving 0 bases unmatched. The CDR3 runs 15 residues. In DNA, the CDR3 is TGTGCCAGCAGTTTGACTAGCGGGAACCAAGAGACCCAGTACTTC. The encoded protein is CASSLTSGNQETQYF.

With respect to this clonotype: A much more abundant neighbour one base away suggests this may be a read error. This sequence joins TRBV7-8 and TRBJ2-5; D remains unclear. The germline gives CDR1 SGHVS, CDR2 FQNEAQ. The V end was cut by 1 base, the J end by 11 bases, with 14 bases between. The CDR3 contains 13 residues. The CDR3, as DNA: TGTGCCAGCAGCTTAGAGAATGGGTACGGGCAGTACTTC. Its protein product is CASSLENGYGQYF.

The chain couples TRBV12-3 or TRBV12-4 to TRBJ2-3; 8 bases are shared with TRBD2. Trimming removed 7 bases from V and 6 bases from J; junction bases left unmatched: 12. This CDR3 is 15 amino acids long. Here the CDR3 DNA reads TGTGCCAGCAACGTCGACCGGGAGGGCTTCGATACGCAGTATTTT. Amino acid sequence: CASNVDREGFDTQYF.

This clonotype was detected ten times or more. V and J are TRBV27 and TRBJ2-3; 7 bases are a match to TRBD1. The CDR3 runs 14 residues. Trimming cost V 5 bases and J 0 bases; bases outside gene matches: 2. Germline-derived CDR1 and CDR2 are MNHEY and SMNVEV (reference sequence). Written as DNA, the CDR3 is TGTGCCAGCAGTCCACAGGGGAGCACAGATACGCAGTATTTT. This gives the protein CASSPQGSTDTQYF.

The rearrangement joins TRBV6-1 to TRBJ2-1; D ambiguous. Germline V gene lookup returns CDR1 MNHNS and CDR2 SASEGT. The CDR3 totals 16 residues. Trimming took 4 bases from V and 3 from J, leaving 16 bases between them. CDR3 in amino acids: CASSGDSAVDYNEQFF. The CDR3 nucleotides are TGTGCCAGCAGTGGCGATTCCGCGGTAGACTACAATGAGCAGTTCTTC.

This clonotype showed up just a few times. This chain connects TRBV6-1 to TRBJ2-1, with 8 bases that match TRBD2. V lost 6 bases and J lost 9; bases outside the gene matches: 13. This CDR3 contains 15 residues. The germline V gene has CDR1 MNHNS and CDR2 SASEGT. CDR3 bases: TGTGCCAGCAGCAAACCGGGACTAGGGGTGAGTGAGCAGTTCTTC. Its translation: CASSKPGLGVSEQFF.

This clonotype came up a few times. For the CDR3, the DNA is TGCAGCACGGCCCCACCGGGTGAGAACACTGAAGCTTTCTTT. Protein: CSTAPPGENTEAFF. The V gene is TRBV20-1, the J gene TRBJ1-1; no firm D call. CDR1 is DFQATT, CDR2 SNEGSKA, per germline (reference sequence). This CDR3 has 14 amino acids.